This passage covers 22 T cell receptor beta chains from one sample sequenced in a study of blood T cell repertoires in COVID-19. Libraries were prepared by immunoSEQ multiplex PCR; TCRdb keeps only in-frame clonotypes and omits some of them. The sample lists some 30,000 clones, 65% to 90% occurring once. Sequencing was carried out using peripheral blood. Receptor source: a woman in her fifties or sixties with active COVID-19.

This CDR3 is CASSLGGWRSSYEQYF. The CDR3 DNA reads as TGTGCCAGCAGTCTTGGGGGCTGGCGGAGCTCCTACGAGCAGTACTTC. The V call is TRBV28, the J call TRBJ2-7, with D tentatively TRBD1 (6 bases). CDR1 and CDR2 (germline): MDHEN, SYDVKM. This CDR3 is built from 16 residues. The V gene lost 5 bases and the J gene lost 0 bases, with 17 bases spanning the gap. The full variable domain, completed using reference TRBV28 and TRBJ2-7, is DVKVTQSSRYLVKRTGEKVFLECVQDMDHENMFWYRQDPGLGLRLIYFSYDVKMKEKGDIPEGYSVSREKKERFSLILESASTNQTSMYLCASSLGGWRSSYEQYFGPGTRLTVT.

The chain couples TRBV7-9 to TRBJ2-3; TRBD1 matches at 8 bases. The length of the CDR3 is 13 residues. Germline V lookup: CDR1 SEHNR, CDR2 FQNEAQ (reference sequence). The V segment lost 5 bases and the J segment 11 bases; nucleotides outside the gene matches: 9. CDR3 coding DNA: TGTGCCAGCAGCGCACAGGGGGGTCTTGGGCAGTATTTT. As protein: CASSAQGGLGQYF.

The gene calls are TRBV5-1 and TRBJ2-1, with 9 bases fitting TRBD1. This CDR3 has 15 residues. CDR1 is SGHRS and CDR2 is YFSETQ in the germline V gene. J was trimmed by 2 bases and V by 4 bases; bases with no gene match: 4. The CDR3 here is CASSVGQGAYNEQFF. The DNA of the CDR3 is TGCGCCAGCAGCGTGGGACAGGGCGCCTACAATGAGCAGTTCTTC.

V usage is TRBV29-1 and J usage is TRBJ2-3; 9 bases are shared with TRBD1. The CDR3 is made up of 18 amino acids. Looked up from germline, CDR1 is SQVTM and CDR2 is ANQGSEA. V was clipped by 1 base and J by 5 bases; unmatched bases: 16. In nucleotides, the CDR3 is TGCAGCGTTGAAGGAAGGACAGGGGCCGCGGGGCCCATAGATACGCAGTATTTT. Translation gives CSVEGRTGAAGPIDTQYF.

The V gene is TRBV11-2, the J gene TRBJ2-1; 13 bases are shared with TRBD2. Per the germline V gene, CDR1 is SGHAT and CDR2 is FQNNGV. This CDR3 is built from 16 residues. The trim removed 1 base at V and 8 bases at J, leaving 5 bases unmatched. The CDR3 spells CASSLGAGTSGDEQFF. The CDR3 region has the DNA TGTGCCAGCAGCTTAGGGGCCGGGACTAGCGGGGATGAGCAGTTCTTC.

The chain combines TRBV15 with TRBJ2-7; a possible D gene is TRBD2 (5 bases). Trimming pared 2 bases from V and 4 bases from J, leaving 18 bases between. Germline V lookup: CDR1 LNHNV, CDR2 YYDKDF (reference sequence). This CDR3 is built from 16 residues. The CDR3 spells CATSRNAGGLRYEQYF. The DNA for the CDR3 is TGTGCCACCAGCAGAAACGCGGGCGGGCTCCGGTACGAGCAGTACTTC.

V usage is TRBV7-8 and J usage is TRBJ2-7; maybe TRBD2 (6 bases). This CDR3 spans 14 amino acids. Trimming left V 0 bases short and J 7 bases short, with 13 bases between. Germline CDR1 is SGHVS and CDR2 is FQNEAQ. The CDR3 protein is CASSLAQYAGEQYF. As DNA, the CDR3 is TGTGCCAGCAGCTTAGCACAGTACGCGGGGGAGCAGTACTTC. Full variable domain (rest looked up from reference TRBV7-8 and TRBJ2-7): GAGVSQSPRYKVAKRGQDVALRCDPISGHVSLFWYQQALGQGPEFLTYFQNEAQLDKSGLPSDRFFAERPEGSVSTLKIQRTQQEDSAVYLCASSLAQYAGEQYFGPGTRLTVT.

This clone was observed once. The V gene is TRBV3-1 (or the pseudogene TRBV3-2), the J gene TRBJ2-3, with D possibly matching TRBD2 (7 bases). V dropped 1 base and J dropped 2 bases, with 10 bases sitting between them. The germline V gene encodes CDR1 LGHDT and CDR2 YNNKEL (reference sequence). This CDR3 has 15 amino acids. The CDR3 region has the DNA TGTGCCAGCAGCCAAGTTGCGGGGGCCACAGATACGCAGTATTTT. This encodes CASSQVAGATDTQYF.

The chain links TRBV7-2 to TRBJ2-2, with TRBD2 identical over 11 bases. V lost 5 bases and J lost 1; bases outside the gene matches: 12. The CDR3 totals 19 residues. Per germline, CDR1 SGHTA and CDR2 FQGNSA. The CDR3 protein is CASSPGGSGRAENTGELFF. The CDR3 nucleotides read TGTGCCAGCAGCCCCGGGGGTAGCGGGAGGGCCGAGAACACCGGGGAGCTGTTTTTT.

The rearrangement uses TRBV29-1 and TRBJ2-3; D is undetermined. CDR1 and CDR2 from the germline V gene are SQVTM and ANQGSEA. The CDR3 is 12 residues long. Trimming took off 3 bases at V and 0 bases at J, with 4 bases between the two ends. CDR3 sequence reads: CSVEASTDTQYF. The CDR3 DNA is TGCAGCGTTGAGGCAAGCACAGATACGCAGTATTTT.

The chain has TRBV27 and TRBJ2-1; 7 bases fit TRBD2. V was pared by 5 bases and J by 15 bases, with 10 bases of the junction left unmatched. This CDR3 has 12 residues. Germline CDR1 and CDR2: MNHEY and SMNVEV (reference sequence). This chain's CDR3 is CASSPPGLTPFF. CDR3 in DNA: TGTGCCAGCAGTCCGCCGGGACTAACCCCGTTCTTC.

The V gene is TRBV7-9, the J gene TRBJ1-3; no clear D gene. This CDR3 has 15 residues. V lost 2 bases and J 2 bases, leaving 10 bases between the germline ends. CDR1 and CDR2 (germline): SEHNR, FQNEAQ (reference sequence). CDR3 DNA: TGTGCCAGCAGCTTATCCACGGGAACTGGAAACACCATATATTTT. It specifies CASSLSTGTGNTIYF.

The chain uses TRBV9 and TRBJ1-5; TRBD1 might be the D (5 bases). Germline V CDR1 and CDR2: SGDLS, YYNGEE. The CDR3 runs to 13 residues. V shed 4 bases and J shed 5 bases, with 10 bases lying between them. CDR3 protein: CASSPTGDQPQHF. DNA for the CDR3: TGTGCCAGCAGCCCCACAGGAGATCAGCCCCAGCATTTT.

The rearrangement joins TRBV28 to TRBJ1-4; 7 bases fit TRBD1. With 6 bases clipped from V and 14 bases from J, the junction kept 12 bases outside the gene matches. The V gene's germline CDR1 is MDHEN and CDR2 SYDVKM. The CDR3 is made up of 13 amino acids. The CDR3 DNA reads TGTGCCAGCAGCAATGGGAGGACAGGTTTTCTGTTTTTT. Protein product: CASSNGRTGFLFF.

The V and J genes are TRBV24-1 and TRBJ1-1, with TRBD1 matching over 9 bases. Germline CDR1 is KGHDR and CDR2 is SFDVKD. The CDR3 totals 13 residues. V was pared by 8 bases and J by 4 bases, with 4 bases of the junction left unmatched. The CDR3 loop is CATKETGGTEAFF. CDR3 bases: TGTGCCACCAAAGAGACAGGGGGCACTGAAGCTTTCTTT.

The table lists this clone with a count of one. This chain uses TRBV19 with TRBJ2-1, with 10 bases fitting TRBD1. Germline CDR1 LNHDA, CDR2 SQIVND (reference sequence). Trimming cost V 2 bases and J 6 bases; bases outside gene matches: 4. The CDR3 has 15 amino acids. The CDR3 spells CASSIRQGAINEQFF. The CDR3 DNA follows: TGTGCCAGTAGTATACGACAGGGGGCGATCAATGAGCAGTTCTTC.

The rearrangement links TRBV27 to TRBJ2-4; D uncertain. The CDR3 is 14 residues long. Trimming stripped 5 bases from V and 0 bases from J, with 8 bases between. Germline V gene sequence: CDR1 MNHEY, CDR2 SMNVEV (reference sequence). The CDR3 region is CASSTLLAKNIQYF. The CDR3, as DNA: TGTGCCAGCAGTACCCTACTAGCCAAAAACATTCAGTACTTC.

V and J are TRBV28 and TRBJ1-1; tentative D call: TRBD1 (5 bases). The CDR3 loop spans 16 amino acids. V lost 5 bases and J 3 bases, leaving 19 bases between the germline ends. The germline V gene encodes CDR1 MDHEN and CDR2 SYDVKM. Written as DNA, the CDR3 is TGTGCCAGCAGTAGTAGCGGCGGGGGTTGGGACACTGAAGCTTTCTTT. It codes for CASSSSGGGWDTEAFF. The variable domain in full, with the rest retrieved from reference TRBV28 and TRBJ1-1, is DVKVTQSSRYLVKRTGEKVFLECVQDMDHENMFWYRQDPGLGLRLIYFSYDVKMKEKGDIPEGYSVSREKKERFSLILESASTNQTSMYLCASSSSGGGWDTEAFFGQGTRLTVV.

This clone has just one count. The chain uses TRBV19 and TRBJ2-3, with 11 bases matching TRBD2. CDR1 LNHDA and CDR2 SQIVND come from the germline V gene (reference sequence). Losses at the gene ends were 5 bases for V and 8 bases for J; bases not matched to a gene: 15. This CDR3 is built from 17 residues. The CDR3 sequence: CASSPGASGGSISTQYF. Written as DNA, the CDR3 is TGTGCCAGTAGTCCCGGCGCTAGCGGGGGGTCAATATCTACGCAGTATTTT.

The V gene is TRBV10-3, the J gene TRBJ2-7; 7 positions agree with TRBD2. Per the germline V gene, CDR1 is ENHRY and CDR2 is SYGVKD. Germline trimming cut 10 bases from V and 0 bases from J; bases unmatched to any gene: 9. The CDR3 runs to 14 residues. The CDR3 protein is CATKAGLVSYEQYF. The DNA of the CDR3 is TGTGCCACAAAAGCCGGACTAGTCTCCTACGAGCAGTACTTC.

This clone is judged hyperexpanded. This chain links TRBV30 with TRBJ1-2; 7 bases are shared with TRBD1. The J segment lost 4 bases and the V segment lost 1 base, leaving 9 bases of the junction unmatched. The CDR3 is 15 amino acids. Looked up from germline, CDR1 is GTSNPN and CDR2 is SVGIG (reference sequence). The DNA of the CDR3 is TGTGCCTGGAGTGGGGGTACAGGGGCGAGCTATGGCTACACCTTC. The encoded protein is CAWSGGTGASYGYTF.

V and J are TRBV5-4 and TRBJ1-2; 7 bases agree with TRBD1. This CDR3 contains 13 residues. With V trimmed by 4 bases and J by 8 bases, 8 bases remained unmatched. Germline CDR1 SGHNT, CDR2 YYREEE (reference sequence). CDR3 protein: CASSQTGSWGYTF. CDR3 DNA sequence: TGTGCCAGCAGCCAGACAGGGAGTTGGGGCTACACCTTC.